The 14 T cell receptor beta chains reported below all come from one sample, sequenced in a study of response to subunit inactivated influenza vaccine. Each CDR3 protein gets one entry after TCRdb re-called the RT-PCR reads with MiXCR. This table holds over 300,000 distinct CDR3 sequences, 21% found once. The sample consisted of PBMCs from blood, taken around 22 months after vaccination. All receptors derive from a man between 50 and 69 years old who received an inactivated influenza vaccine.

This clonotype has at least ten counts. This chain joins TRBV12-3 or TRBV12-4 and TRBJ1-2; TRBD1 is a possible D gene (6 bases). Trimming removed 3 bases at V and 6 bases at J, with 17 bases between. The CDR3 sequence is 15 residues long. The CDR3 nucleotides read TGTGCCAGCAGTTTCCGCCTAGGGGGAGGGGATGGCTACACCTTC. Translating gives CASSFRLGGGDGYTF.

The chain couples TRBV6-1 to TRBJ2-1, with D hard to call. Germline-derived CDR1 and CDR2 are MNHNS and SASEGT. The CDR3 is 11 residues long. Trimming removed 7 bases from V and 5 bases from J, with 6 bases in between. This CDR3 reads CASNNNNEQFF. The CDR3 DNA is TGTGCCAGCAACAATAACAATGAGCAGTTCTTC.

This clonotype has a handful of counts. The V call is TRBV4-3, the J call TRBJ1-4, with 10 positions matching TRBD1. The germline V gene encodes CDR1 LGHNA and CDR2 YSLEER. V shed 0 bases, J shed 8 bases, and the junction held 6 bases outside the gene matches. CDR3 length equals 16 residues. Here the CDR3 DNA reads TGCGCCAGCAGCCAAGAGCCGGGACAGGGGAAAGAAAAACTGTTTTTT. It codes for CASSQEPGQGKEKLFF.

The V call is TRBV2, the J call TRBJ1-2; 12 bases align to TRBD1. The length of the CDR3 is 14 residues. Germline CDR1 reads SNHLY; CDR2 reads FYNNEI. Losses at the gene ends were 7 bases for V and 6 bases for J; bases not matched to a gene: 6. DNA of the CDR3: TGTGCCAGCACCCGGGACAGGGGGCAGGATGGCTACACCTTC. It is translated as CASTRDRGQDGYTF.

This clonotype was counted between two and nine times. The V call is TRBV19, the J call TRBJ1-6; D uncertain. The CDR3 extends over 13 amino acids. V was clipped by 7 bases and J by 5 bases, with 9 bases between them. The V gene's germline CDR1 is LNHDA and CDR2 SQIVND (reference sequence). The CDR3 DNA follows: TGTGCCAGTAAACAGAGAGATAATTCACCCCTCCACTTT. This sequence encodes CASKQRDNSPLHF.

In its sample, this clonotype was seen a few times. The chain has TRBV12-3 or TRBV12-4 and TRBJ2-3; D gene unclear. CDR3 size: 12 residues. Trimming cost V 5 bases and J 4 bases, with 7 bases left between them. Here the CDR3 reads CASSRKADTQYF. The CDR3 DNA sequence: TGTGCCAGCAGTAGAAAGGCAGATACGCAGTATTTT.

Remarks on this clonotype: A much larger clone differs from this one at a single base, so this may be a read error. The conserved phenylalanine or tryptophan normally closing the CDR3 is absent here, so this likely arose from a read error. CDR3 in amino acids: CASSLAVTGGEEAFL. CDR3 nucleotides: TGCGCCAGCAGCTTGGCCGTGACAGGGGGTGAGGAAGCTTTCCTT. The gene calls are TRBV5-1 and TRBJ1-1; 9 bases align to TRBD1. This CDR3 is 15 amino acids long. Germline values: CDR1 SGHRS, CDR2 YFSETQ. V gave up 0 bases and J gave up 8 bases; unmatched junction bases: 8.

V and J are TRBV7-2 and TRBJ2-1; D possibly corresponds to TRBD2 (5 bases). The V end lost 3 bases, the J end lost 6 bases, and 21 bases lay between the germline ends. Germline V gene lookup returns CDR1 SGHTA and CDR2 FQGNSA. The CDR3 spans 17 residues. The CDR3 DNA is TGTGCCAGCAGCTTGAGTGACCGGCGAGGGTCTACCAATGAGCAGTTCTTC. Translating it yields CASSLSDRRGSTNEQFF.

Only a few counts were recorded for this clonotype. This chain's CDR3 is CSALAGGGEQFF. As DNA, the CDR3 is TGCAGTGCCCTAGCGGGAGGAGGTGAGCAGTTCTTC. The chain is built from TRBV20-1 and TRBJ2-1; 11 bases match TRBD2. Per the germline V gene, CDR1 is DFQATT and CDR2 is SNEGSKA (reference sequence). Unmatched junction bases numbered 4, after V lost 6 bases and J lost 9 bases. The CDR3 spans 12 residues.

V is TRBV5-5 and J is TRBJ2-2, with 9 positions matching TRBD2. Germline CDR1 and CDR2: SGHKS and YYEKEE (reference sequence). The CDR3 has 16 amino acids. V lost 4 bases and J lost 5; bases outside the gene matches: 9. Here the CDR3 reads CASSVTPGLATGELFF. CDR3 DNA: TGTGCCAGCAGCGTAACGCCGGGACTAGCAACCGGGGAGCTGTTTTTT.

This chain links TRBV12-3 or TRBV12-4 with TRBJ2-1; D gene uncertain. Trimming left V 3 bases short and J 12 bases short, with 9 bases between. CDR3 length: 11 amino acids. The CDR3 DNA sequence: TGTGCCAGCAGTTTGGGTTTAGGGCAGTTCTTC. As protein: CASSLGLGQFF.

In its sample, this clonotype was seen a few times. This chain links TRBV4-1 with TRBJ1-2; no reliable D call. Germline V CDR1 and CDR2: MGHRA, YSYEKL. The ends were cut back, 3 bases at V and 3 bases at J, with 17 bases in the middle. This CDR3 is built from 16 residues. CDR3 residues: CASSQNREQPYYGYTF. The CDR3 DNA reads TGCGCCAGCAGCCAGAACCGGGAGCAGCCCTACTATGGCTACACCTTC.

The V call is TRBV20-1, the J call TRBJ1-4; 8 positions agree with TRBD1. The CDR3 consists of 15 residues. V lost 6 bases to trimming and J lost 3 bases; unmatched junction nucleotides: 9. Germline values: CDR1 DFQATT, CDR2 SNEGSKA (reference sequence). The chain's CDR3 is CSAALSGQANEKLFF. CDR3 nucleotide sequence: TGCAGTGCCGCCCTTTCGGGACAGGCTAATGAAAAACTGTTTTTT.

There are a few counts of this clonotype. The chain has TRBV7-2 and TRBJ2-1; no firm D call. V shed 5 bases and J shed 9 bases, with 17 bases lying between them. The CDR3 consists of 14 residues. The germline V gene encodes CDR1 SGHTA and CDR2 FQGNSA. CDR3 sequence reads: CASSPRTPPSEQFF. In DNA form, the CDR3 reads TGTGCCAGCAGCCCAAGGACCCCACCCAGTGAGCAGTTCTTC.